The 19 T cell receptor beta chains below come from one sample, sequenced in a study of identical twins. Each CDR3 protein gets one entry after TCRdb re-called the 5' RACE reads with MiXCR. The sample records 450,000 to 650,000 distinct CDR3 sequences, over 8.5% being singletons. This sample also belongs to another study, concerning yellow fever vaccine responses in identical twins.

The sample taken for sequencing was PBMCs. These receptors were taken from a woman aged 18-30 years in good health.

This clonotype has just a few counts. This sequence joins TRBV9 and TRBJ2-3; a possible D gene is TRBD1 (6 bases). The CDR3 extends over 14 amino acids. Germline lookup yields CDR1 SGDLS and CDR2 YYNGEE. V was clipped by 0 bases and J by 7 bases, with 12 bases between them. The CDR3 sequence: CASSVVGALNTQYF. Written as DNA, the CDR3 is TGTGCCAGCAGCGTAGTGGGGGCGCTTAATACGCAGTATTTT.

The chain has TRBV14 and TRBJ2-1; D call uncertain. Germline assignment: CDR1 SGHDN and CDR2 FVKESK. The CDR3 is 13 amino acids. The V end lost 1 base, the J end lost 7 bases, and 8 bases lay between the germline ends. The CDR3: CASSQAMLNEQFF. The DNA for the CDR3 is TGTGCCAGCAGCCAAGCAATGTTGAATGAGCAGTTCTTC.

This chain's CDR3 is CASSLQLAGGPTDTQYF. CDR3 bases: TGTGCCAGCAGTCTCCAACTAGCGGGGGGGCCAACAGATACGCAGTATTTT. The chain is built from TRBV12-3 or TRBV12-4 and TRBJ2-3, with 13 nucleotides matching TRBD2. V was pared by 5 bases and J by 3 bases, with 8 bases of the junction left unmatched. The CDR3 is made up of 17 amino acids.

V is TRBV12-3 or TRBV12-4 and J is TRBJ2-2; weak D call: TRBD2 (6 bases). The CDR3 is 14 residues long. Trimming took 3 bases from V and 5 from J, leaving 10 bases between them. The CDR3 DNA follows: TGTGCCAGCAGTTTCGGGGACTGGACCGGGGAGCTGTTTTTT. It yields the protein CASSFGDWTGELFF.

There are a few counts of this clonotype. The chain carries TRBV20-1 and TRBJ2-1; 11 nucleotides match TRBD1. This CDR3 region has 16 residues. The germline V gene has CDR1 DFQATT and CDR2 SNEGSKA (reference sequence). Unmatched junction bases numbered 12, after V lost 4 bases and J lost 7 bases. This chain's CDR3 is CSATGNGQGAINEQFF. For the CDR3, the DNA is TGCAGTGCTACCGGGAACGGACAGGGGGCGATTAATGAGCAGTTCTTC.

The chain links TRBV29-1 to TRBJ2-1; 8 nucleotides line up with TRBD1. Trimming took 6 bases from V and 1 from J; bases not matched to a gene: 5. The CDR3 length is 14 residues. Germline V gene data show CDR1 as SQVTM and CDR2 as ANQGSEA. CDR3 in DNA: TGCAGCGTGGAGACAGGGGCGTCCTACAATGAGCAGTTCTTC. It specifies CSVETGASYNEQFF.

The sample holds many counts of this clonotype. The genes are TRBV14 and TRBJ1-1, with D perhaps TRBD1 (6 bases). Germline loops: CDR1 SGHDN, CDR2 FVKESK. V was pared by 5 bases and J by 7 bases, with 14 bases between. The CDR3 is 13 amino acids. For the CDR3, the DNA is TGTGCCAGCAGCAATTCTCAGGGGTATGAAGCTTTCTTT. Translating gives CASSNSQGYEAFF.

This clonotype came up a few times. The rearrangement links TRBV5-1 to TRBJ2-3, with D possibly being TRBD2 (6 bases). Trimming removed 3 bases at V and 0 bases at J, with 11 bases between. CDR3 length: 15 amino acids. Germline V gives CDR1 SGHRS, CDR2 YFSETQ. CDR3 amino acids: CASSSIADSTDTQYF. In DNA form, the CDR3 reads TGCGCCAGCAGCTCCATAGCGGATAGCACAGATACGCAGTATTTT.

The rearrangement links TRBV25-1 to TRBJ2-7; 7 bases map to TRBD1. CDR1 is MGHDK, CDR2 SYGVNS, per germline. The CDR3 runs to 12 residues. V shed 6 bases, J shed 5 bases, and the junction held 4 bases outside the gene matches. CDR3 amino acids: CASRTTGNEQYF. The CDR3 nucleotides are TGTGCCAGCAGGACGACAGGGAACGAGCAGTACTTC.

This clonotype was seen a few times. The genes are TRBV2 and TRBJ2-7; D possibly corresponds to TRBD1 (6 bases). With 7 bases removed from V and 3 bases from J, the gap between germline ends came to 13 bases. Germline V gene sequence: CDR1 SNHLY, CDR2 FYNNEI. The CDR3 has 13 amino acids. CDR3 coding DNA: TGTGCCAGCAAGGTGACAGGAGACTACGAGCAGTACTTC. Translating it yields CASKVTGDYEQYF.

This rearrangement joins TRBV20-1 to TRBJ2-1; TRBD2 aligns across 7 bases. The V gene end was trimmed by 7 bases and the J gene end by 6 bases; junction bases not matched to a gene: 9. Germline V gives CDR1 DFQATT, CDR2 SNEGSKA (reference sequence). The CDR3 is 13 amino acids. CDR3 in DNA: TGCAGTGTCGAGGTAGCGGGTACCAATGAGCAGTTCTTC. This gives the protein CSVEVAGTNEQFF.

This clonotype has ten or more counts. The chain links TRBV29-1 to TRBJ2-7, with D hard to call. Germline-derived CDR1 and CDR2 are SQVTM and ANQGSEA. This CDR3 contains 12 residues. Deletions cut 1 base from V and 2 bases from J, with 6 bases between. The CDR3, as DNA: TGCAGCGTTGAAGTCGGGCCCTACGAGCAGTACTTC. Protein product: CSVEVGPYEQYF.

This chain joins TRBV4-3 and TRBJ2-2, with D perhaps matching TRBD2 (6 bases). The CDR3 is 16 residues long. V lost 0 bases and J lost 4, with 12 bases in between. Germline V gene data show CDR1 as LGHNA and CDR2 as YSLEER. CDR3 nucleotides: TGCGCCAGCAGCCAAGATCTAGCGTCGTCCACCGGGGAGCTGTTTTTT. It yields the protein CASSQDLASSTGELFF.

This clonotype was detected ten times or more. J is TRBJ2-7 and V is TRBV4-3; the D gene is possibly TRBD1 (5 bases). Trimming stripped 0 bases from V and 1 base from J, with 16 bases between. Germline V gene lookup returns CDR1 LGHNA and CDR2 YSLEER. The CDR3 consists of 17 residues. CDR3 protein: CASSQDLIGDRSYEQYF. For the CDR3, the DNA is TGCGCCAGCAGCCAAGATCTTATAGGGGATCGGTCCTACGAGCAGTACTTC.

The chain links TRBV7-6 to TRBJ2-5, with 7 bases identical to TRBD2. Germline CDR1 reads SGHVS; CDR2 reads FNYEAQ. The CDR3 is 17 residues long. V lost 1 base, J lost 1 base, and 9 bases stayed unmatched. The CDR3 nucleotides read TGTGCCAGCAGCTTAGAATTGAATAGCGGGTTCCAAGAGACCCAGTACTTC. As protein: CASSLELNSGFQETQYF.

This clonotype has just a few counts. The chain recombines TRBV7-9 with TRBJ1-3; 7 bases are a match to TRBD1. Unmatched junction bases numbered 6, after V lost 0 bases and J lost 7 bases. Germline V gives CDR1 SEHNR, CDR2 FQNEAQ (reference sequence). This CDR3 has 15 residues. CDR3 sequence (DNA): TGTGCCAGCAGCTTAGCTATGGGACAGCGGAACACCATATATTTT. This codes for CASSLAMGQRNTIYF.

This clonotype has at least ten counts. The chain joins TRBV20-1 to TRBJ2-7; D call uncertain. CDR1 and CDR2 (germline): DFQATT, SNEGSKA (reference sequence). The CDR3 is 13 amino acids. Trimming stripped 5 bases from V and 3 bases from J, with 14 bases between. The CDR3 is CSARNRSIYEQYF. The CDR3 region has the DNA TGCAGTGCTCGAAATCGAAGTATCTACGAGCAGTACTTC.

The CDR3 protein is CATSRDPGDTGMSSYEQYF. The CDR3 DNA follows: TGTGCCACCAGCAGAGATCCGGGGGACACAGGGATGAGCTCCTACGAGCAGTACTTC. The chain combines TRBV15 with TRBJ2-7; D might be TRBD1 or TRBD2, each matching 6 bases. V was clipped by 0 bases and J by 0 bases, with 21 bases between them. This CDR3 contains 19 residues. The germline CDR1 and CDR2 sequences are LNHNV and YYDKDF (reference sequence).

The genes are TRBV7-8 and TRBJ2-5; 7 bases line up with TRBD1. V trimming: 5 bases; J trimming: 5 bases; junction bases outside the gene matches: 8. Looked up from germline, CDR1 is SGHVS and CDR2 is FQNEAQ. The CDR3 consists of 14 residues. This CDR3 is CASSARQGSETQYF. The CDR3 DNA reads TGTGCCAGCAGCGCGAGACAGGGTTCGGAGACCCAGTACTTC.